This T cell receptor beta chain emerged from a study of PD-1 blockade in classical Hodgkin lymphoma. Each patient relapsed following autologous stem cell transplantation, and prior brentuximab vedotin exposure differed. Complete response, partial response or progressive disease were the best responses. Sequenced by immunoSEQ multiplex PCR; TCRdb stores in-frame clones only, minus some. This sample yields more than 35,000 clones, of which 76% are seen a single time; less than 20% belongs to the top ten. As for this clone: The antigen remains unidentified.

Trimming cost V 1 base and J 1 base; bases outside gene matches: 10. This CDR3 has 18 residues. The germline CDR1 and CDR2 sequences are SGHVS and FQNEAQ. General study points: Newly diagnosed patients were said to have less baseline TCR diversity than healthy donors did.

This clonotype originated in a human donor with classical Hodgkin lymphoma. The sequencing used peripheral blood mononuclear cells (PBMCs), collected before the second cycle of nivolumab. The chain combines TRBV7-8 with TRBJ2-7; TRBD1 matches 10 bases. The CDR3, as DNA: TGTGCCAGCAGCTTAGTCTTGACTGGGACAGGGGTTTCCTACGAGCAGTACTTC. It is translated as CASSLVLTGTGVSYEQYF.